The rows below give T cell receptor beta chains drawn from one sample of a study of CD8+ T cells in alopecia areata. Sequenced by immunoSEQ multiplex PCR; TCRdb stores in-frame clones only, minus some. There are 150,000 to 200,000 clones in the sample; 55% occur only once, and less than 5% lies in the top ten. Sequenced material: CD4+ T cells sorted from blood. These receptors all come from a human donor in good health. Both conserved end residues are part of each CDR3. The order of the fields is clone size, D gene, V gene, J gene, CDR3 protein, CDR3 DNA. A D gene is named only where the DNA matches it firmly. Rows may omit the clone size; those that give it use once, few, many or a size class.

>few|NA|TRBV29-1|TRBJ1-5
CSVAQGIDQPQHF
TGCAGCGTAGCACAGGGAATCGATCAGCCCCAGCATTTT
>few|TRBD2|TRBV2|TRBJ2-6
CASSETLAGTGANVLTF
TGTGCCAGCAGTGAAACCCTAGCGGGGACTGGGGCCAACGTCCTGACTTTC
>NA|NA|TRBV5-1|TRBJ2-1
CASSLNDGYNEQFF
TGCGCCAGCAGCTTGAATGACGGATACAATGAGCAGTTCTTC
>NA|NA|TRBV18|TRBJ2-6
CASSQGPPSSGANVLTF
TGTGCCAGCTCCCAGGGGCCCCCCAGCTCTGGGGCCAACGTCCTGACTTTC
>NA|NA|TRBV29-1|TRBJ1-2
CSVDGGNGYTF
TGCAGCGTCGACGGAGGGAATGGCTACACCTTC
>few|NA|TRBV18|TRBJ2-6
CASSSIKSSGANVLTF
TGTGCCAGCTCATCCATCAAGTCGTCTGGGGCCAACGTCCTGACTTTC
>NA|TRBD1|TRBV29-1|TRBJ2-5
CSVEQTGEREQYF
TGCAGCGTTGAACAGACAGGGGAGAGGGAGCAGTACTTC
>NA|NA|TRBV9|TRBJ2-3
CASSVDLGDTQYF
TGTGCCAGCAGCGTAGATCTAGGAGATACGCAGTATTTT
>NA|NA|TRBV28|TRBJ2-6
CASSFLGTGANVLTF
TGTGCCAGCAGTTTTTTGGGAACCGGGGCCAACGTCCTGACTTTC
>many|TRBD2|TRBV11-2|TRBJ2-7
CASSPRRLAGYEQYF
TGTGCCAGCAGCCCCCGGAGGCTAGCGGGCTACGAGCAGTACTTC
>NA|TRBD2|TRBV11-2|TRBJ2-1
CASSLAGGLNEQFF
TGTGCCAGCAGCTTAGCGGGAGGGTTAAATGAGCAGTTCTTC
>few|NA|TRBV29-1|TRBJ1-3
CSVRETGNTIYF
TGCAGCGTGAGGGAAACTGGAAACACCATATATTTT
>NA|NA|TRBV30|TRBJ1-4
CAWRATNEKLFF
TGTGCCTGGCGTGCAACTAATGAAAAACTGTTTTTT
>NA|NA|TRBV28|TRBJ2-2
CAPTPSDSVSLFF
TGTGCCCCAACTCCGAGCGATTCAGTTTCGCTGTTTTTT
>NA|NA|TRBV7-9|TRBJ2-7
CASSLFEGEGEQYF
TGTGCCAGCAGCCTCTTCGAGGGGGAGGGCGAGCAGTACTTC
>NA|NA|TRBV11-2|TRBJ1-4
CASSLARPFEKLFF
TGTGCCAGCAGCTTAGCCAGGCCCTTTGAAAAACTGTTTTTT
>few|NA|TRBV29-1|TRBJ2-1
CSVEGGGRRSYNEQFF
TGCAGCGTTGAAGGGGGGGGGCGACGCTCCTACAATGAGCAGTTCTTC
>NA|TRBD1|TRBV6-4|TRBJ1-1
CASSPGTGGRDTEAFF
TGTGCCAGCAGTCCCGGGACAGGGGGACGGGACACTGAAGCTTTCTTT
>NA|TRBD2|TRBV10-3|TRBJ2-1
CAISGSGGRGRRHEQFF
TGTGCCATCAGTGGCTCCGGCGGGAGGGGGCGTCGTCATGAGCAGTTCTTC
>NA|NA|TRBV4-1|TRBJ2-2
CASRGARGTGELFF
TGCGCCAGCAGGGGGGCTAGAGGGACCGGGGAGCTGTTTTTT